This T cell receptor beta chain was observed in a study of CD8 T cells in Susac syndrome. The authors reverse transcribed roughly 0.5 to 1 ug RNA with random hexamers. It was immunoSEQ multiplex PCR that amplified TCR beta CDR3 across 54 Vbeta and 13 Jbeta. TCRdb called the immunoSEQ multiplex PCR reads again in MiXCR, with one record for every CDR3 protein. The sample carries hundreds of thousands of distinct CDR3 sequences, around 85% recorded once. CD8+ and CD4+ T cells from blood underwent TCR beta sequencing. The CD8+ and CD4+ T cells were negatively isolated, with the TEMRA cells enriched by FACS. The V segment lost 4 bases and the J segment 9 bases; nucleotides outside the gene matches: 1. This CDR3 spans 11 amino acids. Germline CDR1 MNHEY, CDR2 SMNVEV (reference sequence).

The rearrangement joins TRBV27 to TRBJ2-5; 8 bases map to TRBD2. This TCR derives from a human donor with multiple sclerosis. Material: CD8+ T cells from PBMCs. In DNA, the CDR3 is TGTGCCAGCAGTTCCGGGGGGGCCCAGTACTTC. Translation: CASSSGGAQYF.